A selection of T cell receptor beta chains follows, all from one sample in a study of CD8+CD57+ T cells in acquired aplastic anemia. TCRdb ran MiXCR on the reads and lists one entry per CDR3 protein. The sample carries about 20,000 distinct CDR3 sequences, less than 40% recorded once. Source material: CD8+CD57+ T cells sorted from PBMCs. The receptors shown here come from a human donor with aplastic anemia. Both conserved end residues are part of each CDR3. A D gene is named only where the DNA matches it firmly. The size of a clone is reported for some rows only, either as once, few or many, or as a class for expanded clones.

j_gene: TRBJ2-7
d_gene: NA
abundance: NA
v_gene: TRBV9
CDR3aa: CASSVGEDASDEQYF
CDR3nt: TGTGCCAGCAGCGTAGGGGAGGATGCTTCGGACGAGCAGTACTTC

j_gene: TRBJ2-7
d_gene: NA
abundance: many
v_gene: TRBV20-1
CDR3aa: CSASPDSYEQYF
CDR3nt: TGCAGTGCTAGTCCAGACTCCTACGAGCAGTACTTC

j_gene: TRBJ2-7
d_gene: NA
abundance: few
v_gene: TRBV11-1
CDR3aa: CASSSQVREQYF
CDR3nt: TGTGCCAGCAGTTCTCAGGTTAGGGAGCAGTACTTC

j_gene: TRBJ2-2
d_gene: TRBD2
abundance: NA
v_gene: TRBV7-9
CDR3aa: CASSERVRTSGRGNTGELFF
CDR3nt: TGTGCCAGCAGTGAAAGAGTCAGGACTAGCGGGAGGGGGAACACCGGGGAGCTGTTTTTT

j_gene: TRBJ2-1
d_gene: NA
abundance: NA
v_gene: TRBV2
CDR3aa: CASSETGREEAYNEQFF
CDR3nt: TGTGCCAGCAGTGAAACGGGCAGGGAGGAGGCCTACAATGAGCAGTTCTTC

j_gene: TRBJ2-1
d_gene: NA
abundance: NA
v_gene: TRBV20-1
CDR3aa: CSASRPEMGEQFF
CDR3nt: TGCAGTGCTAGTCGTCCTGAAATGGGTGAGCAGTTCTTC

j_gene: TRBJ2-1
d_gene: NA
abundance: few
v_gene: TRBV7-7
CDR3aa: CASSLAIWFTGTYNEQFF
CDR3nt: TGTGCTAGCAGCTTAGCTATATGGTTCACAGGGACGTATAATGAGCAGTTCTTC

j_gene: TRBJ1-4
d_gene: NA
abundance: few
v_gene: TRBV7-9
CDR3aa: CASSHSGPNEKLFF
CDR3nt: TGTGCCAGCAGCCACTCCGGGCCTAATGAAAAACTGTTTTTT

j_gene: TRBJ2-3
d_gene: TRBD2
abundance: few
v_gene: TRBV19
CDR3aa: CASSIPAGVTDTQYF
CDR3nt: TGTGCCAGTAGTATCCCAGCGGGAGTAACGGATACGCAGTATTTT

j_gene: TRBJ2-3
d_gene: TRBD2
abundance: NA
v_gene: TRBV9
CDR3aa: CASSVEFLTSGRTDTRYF
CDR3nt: TGTGCCAGCAGCGTAGAATTTTTGACTAGCGGGAGGACAGATACGCGGTATTTT

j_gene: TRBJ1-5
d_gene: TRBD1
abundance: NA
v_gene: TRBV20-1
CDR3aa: CSASPGQAYRDSNQPQHF
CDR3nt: TGCAGTGCTAGTCCCGGACAGGCCTATAGGGATAGCAATCAGCCCCAGCATTTT